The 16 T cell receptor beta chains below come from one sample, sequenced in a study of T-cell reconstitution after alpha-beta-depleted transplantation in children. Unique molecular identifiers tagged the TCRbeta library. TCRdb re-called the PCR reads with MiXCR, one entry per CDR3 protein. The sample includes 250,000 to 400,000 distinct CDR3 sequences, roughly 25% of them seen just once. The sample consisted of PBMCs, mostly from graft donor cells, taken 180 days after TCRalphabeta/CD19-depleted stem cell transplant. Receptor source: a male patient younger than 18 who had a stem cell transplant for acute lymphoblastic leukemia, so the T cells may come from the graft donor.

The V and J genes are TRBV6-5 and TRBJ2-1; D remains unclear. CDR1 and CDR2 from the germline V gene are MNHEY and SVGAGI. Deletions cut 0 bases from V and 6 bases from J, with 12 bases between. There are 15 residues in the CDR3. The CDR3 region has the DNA TGTGCCAGCAGTTACTCCTCCCTCAGCCCCAATGAGCAGTTCTTC. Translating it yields CASSYSSLSPNEQFF.

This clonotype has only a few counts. CDR3 coding DNA: TGTGCCAGCAGCTCGTCTTGGGAGGGCGGTTACAATGAGCAGTTCTTC. Translated: CASSSSWEGGYNEQFF. The V call is TRBV7-9, the J call TRBJ2-1, with 7 bases fitting TRBD2. In germline, CDR1 is SEHNR, CDR2 FQNEAQ (reference sequence). With 4 bases clipped from V and 4 bases from J, the junction kept 10 bases outside the gene matches. CDR3 length: 16 residues.

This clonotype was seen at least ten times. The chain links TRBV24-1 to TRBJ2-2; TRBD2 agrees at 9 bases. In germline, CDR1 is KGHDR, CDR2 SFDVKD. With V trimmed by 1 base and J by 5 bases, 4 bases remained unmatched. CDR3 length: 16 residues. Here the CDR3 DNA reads TGTGCCACCAGTGATTTCGGGACTAGCCGGACCGGGGAGCTGTTTTTT. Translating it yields CATSDFGTSRTGELFF.

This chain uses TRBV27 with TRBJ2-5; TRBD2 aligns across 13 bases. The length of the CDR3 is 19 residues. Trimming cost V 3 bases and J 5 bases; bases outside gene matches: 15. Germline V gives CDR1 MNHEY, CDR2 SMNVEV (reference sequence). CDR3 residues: CASSLDPGGLAGVRETQYF. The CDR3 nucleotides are TGTGCCAGCAGTTTGGATCCAGGTGGACTAGCGGGAGTTCGCGAGACCCAGTACTTC.

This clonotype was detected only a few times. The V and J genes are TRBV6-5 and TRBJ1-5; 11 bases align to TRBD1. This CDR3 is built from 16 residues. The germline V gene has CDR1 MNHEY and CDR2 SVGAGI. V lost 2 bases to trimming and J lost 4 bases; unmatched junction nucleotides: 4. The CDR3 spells CASSYRGTGGNQPQHF. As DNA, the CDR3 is TGTGCCAGCAGTTACCGCGGGACAGGGGGAAATCAGCCCCAGCATTTT.

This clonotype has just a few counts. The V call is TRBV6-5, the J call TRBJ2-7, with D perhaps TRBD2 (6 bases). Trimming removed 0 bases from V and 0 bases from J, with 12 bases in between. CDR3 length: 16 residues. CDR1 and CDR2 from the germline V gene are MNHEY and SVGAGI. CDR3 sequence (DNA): TGTGCCAGCAGTTACTCCGGGACTTCCAGCTCCTACGAGCAGTACTTC. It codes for CASSYSGTSSSYEQYF.

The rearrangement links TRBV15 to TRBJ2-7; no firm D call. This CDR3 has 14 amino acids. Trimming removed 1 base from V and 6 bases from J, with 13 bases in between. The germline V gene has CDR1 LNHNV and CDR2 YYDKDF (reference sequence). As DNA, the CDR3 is TGTGCCACCAGCAGAGGGTTAGTTTTGGGCGAGCAGTACTTC. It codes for CATSRGLVLGEQYF.

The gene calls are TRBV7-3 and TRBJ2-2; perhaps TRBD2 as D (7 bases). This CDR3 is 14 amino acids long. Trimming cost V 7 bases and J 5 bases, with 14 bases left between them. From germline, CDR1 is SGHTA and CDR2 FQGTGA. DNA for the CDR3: TGTGCCAGCACCCTAGGGGGGGGAACCGGGGAGCTGTTTTTT. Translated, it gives CASTLGGGTGELFF.

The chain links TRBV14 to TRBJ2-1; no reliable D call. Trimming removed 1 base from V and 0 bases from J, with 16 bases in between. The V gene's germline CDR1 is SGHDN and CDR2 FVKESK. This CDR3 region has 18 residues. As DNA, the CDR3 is TGTGCCAGCAGCCAAGTCGTCGGTAGCCCGAGCTCCTACAATGAGCAGTTCTTC. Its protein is CASSQVVGSPSSYNEQFF. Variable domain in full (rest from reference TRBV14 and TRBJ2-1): EAGVTQFPSHSVIEKGQTVTLRCDPISGHDNLYWYRRVMGKEIKFLLHFVKESKQDESGMPNNRFLAERTGGTYSTLKVQPAELEDSGVYFCASSQVVGSPSSYNEQFFGPGTRLTVL.

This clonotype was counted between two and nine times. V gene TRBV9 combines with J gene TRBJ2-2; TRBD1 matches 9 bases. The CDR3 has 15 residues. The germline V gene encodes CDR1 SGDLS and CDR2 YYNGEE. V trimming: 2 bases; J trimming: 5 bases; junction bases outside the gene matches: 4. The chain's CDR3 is CASSVGTGWTGELFF. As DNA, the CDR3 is TGTGCCAGCAGCGTGGGGACAGGGTGGACCGGGGAGCTGTTTTTT.

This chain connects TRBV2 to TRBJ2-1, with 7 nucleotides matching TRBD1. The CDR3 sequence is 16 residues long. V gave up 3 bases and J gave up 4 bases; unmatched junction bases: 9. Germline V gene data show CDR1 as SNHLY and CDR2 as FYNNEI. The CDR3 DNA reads TGTGCCAGCAGTGAGTTCCGGGACAGACTTTACAATGAGCAGTTCTTC. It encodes CASSEFRDRLYNEQFF.

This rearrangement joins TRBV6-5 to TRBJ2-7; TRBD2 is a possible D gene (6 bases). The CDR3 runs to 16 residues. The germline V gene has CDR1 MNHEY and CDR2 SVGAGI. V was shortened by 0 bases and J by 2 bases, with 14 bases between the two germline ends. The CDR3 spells CASSYSWRETPYEQYF. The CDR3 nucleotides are TGTGCCAGCAGTTACTCTTGGAGGGAAACCCCCTACGAGCAGTACTTC.

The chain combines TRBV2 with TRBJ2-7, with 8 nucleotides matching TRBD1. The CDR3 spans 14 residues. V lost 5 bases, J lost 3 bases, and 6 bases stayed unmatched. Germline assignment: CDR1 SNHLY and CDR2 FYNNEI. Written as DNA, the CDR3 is TGTGCCAGCAGTATTGACAGGGGAAGCTACGAGCAGTACTTC. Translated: CASSIDRGSYEQYF.

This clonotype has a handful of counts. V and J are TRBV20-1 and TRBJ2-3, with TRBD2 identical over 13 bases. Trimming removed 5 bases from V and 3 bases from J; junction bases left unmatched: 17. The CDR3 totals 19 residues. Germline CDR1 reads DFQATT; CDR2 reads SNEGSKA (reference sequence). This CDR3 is CSAPYLRPGLAGRTDTQYF. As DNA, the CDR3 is TGCAGTGCTCCTTATTTAAGACCGGGACTAGCGGGAAGGACAGATACGCAGTATTTT.

The CDR3 nucleotides are TGCGCCAGCAGCTTGGACAGGGGACTATTCAATGAGCAGTTCTTC. Protein: CASSLDRGLFNEQFF. The chain joins TRBV5-1 to TRBJ2-1; either TRBD1 or TRBD2 may fit D (7 bases each). The CDR3 runs 15 residues. The V end was cut by 0 bases, the J end by 6 bases, with 13 bases between. The V gene's germline CDR1 is SGHRS and CDR2 YFSETQ.

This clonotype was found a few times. The CDR3 sequence: CSAKASGEQPQHF. In DNA, the CDR3 is TGCAGTGCTAAGGCGTCAGGGGAGCAGCCCCAGCATTTT. The chain employs TRBV20-1 and TRBJ1-5, with D possibly TRBD1 on 6 matching bases. Trimming shortened V by 4 bases and J by 7 bases, and 14 bases separated the two germline ends. The germline gives CDR1 DFQATT, CDR2 SNEGSKA (reference sequence). The CDR3 runs to 13 residues.